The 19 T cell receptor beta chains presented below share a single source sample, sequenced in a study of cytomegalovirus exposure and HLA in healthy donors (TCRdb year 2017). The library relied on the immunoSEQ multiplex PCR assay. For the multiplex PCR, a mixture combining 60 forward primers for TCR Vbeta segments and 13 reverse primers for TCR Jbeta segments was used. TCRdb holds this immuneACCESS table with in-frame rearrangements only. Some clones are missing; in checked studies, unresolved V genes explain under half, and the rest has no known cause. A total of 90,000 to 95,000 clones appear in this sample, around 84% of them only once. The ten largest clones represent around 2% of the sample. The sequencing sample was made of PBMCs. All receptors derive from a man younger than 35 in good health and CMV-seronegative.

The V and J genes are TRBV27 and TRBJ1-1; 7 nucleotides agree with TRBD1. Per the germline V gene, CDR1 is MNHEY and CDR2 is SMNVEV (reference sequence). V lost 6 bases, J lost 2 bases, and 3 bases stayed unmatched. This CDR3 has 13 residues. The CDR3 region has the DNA TGTGCCAGCAGGGGACAGAGCAACACTGAAGCTTTCTTT. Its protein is CASRGQSNTEAFF.

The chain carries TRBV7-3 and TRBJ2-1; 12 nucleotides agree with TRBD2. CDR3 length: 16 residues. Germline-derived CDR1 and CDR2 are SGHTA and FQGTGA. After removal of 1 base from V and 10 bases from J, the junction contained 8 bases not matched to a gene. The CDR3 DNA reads TGTGCCAGCAGCTTAAAATCTAGCGGGGGGGCCGGGGAGCAGTTCTTC. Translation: CASSLKSSGGAGEQFF.

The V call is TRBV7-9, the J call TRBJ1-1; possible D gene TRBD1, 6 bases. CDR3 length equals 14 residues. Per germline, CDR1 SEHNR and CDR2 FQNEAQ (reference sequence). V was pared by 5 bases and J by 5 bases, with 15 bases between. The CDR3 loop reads CASSPGRGGTEAFF. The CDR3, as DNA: TGTGCCAGCAGCCCAGGGAGGGGGGGAACTGAAGCTTTCTTT. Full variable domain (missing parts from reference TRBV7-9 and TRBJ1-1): DTGVSQNPRHKITKRGQNVTFRCDPISEHNRLYWYRQTLGQGPEFLTYFQNEAQLEKSRLLSDRFSAERPKGSFSTLEIQRTEQGDSAMYLCASSPGRGGTEAFFGQGTRLTVV.

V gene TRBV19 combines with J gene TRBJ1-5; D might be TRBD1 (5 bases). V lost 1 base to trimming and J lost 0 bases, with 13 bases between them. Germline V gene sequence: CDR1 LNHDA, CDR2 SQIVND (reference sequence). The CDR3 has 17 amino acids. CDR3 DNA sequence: TGTGCCAGTAGTATAGTCGAGTGGGACTATAGCAATCAGCCCCAGCATTTT. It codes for CASSIVEWDYSNQPQHF.

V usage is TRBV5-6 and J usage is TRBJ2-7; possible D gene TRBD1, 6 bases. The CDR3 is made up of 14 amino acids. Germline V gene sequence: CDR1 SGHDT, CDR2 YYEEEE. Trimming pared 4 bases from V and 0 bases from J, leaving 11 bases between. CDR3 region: CASSPTGISYEQYF. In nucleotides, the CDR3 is TGTGCCAGCAGCCCCACAGGGATCTCCTACGAGCAGTACTTC.

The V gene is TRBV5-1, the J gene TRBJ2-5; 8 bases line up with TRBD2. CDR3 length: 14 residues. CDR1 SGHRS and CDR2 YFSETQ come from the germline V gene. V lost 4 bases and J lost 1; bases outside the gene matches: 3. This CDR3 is CASSRGGSQETQYF. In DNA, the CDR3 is TGCGCCAGCAGCCGCGGGGGGTCCCAAGAGACCCAGTACTTC.

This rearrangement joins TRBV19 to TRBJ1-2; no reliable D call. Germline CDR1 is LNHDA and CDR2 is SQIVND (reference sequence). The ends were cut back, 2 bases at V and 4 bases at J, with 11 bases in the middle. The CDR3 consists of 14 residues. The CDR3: CASSILGGTYGYTF. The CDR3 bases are TGTGCCAGTAGTATATTGGGAGGAACCTATGGCTACACCTTC.

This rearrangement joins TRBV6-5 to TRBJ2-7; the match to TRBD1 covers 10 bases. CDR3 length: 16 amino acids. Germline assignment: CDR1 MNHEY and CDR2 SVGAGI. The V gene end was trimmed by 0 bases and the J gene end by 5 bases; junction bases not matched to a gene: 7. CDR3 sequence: CASSYSRDRGSHEQYF. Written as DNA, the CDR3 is TGTGCCAGCAGTTACTCCCGGGACAGGGGATCCCACGAGCAGTACTTC.

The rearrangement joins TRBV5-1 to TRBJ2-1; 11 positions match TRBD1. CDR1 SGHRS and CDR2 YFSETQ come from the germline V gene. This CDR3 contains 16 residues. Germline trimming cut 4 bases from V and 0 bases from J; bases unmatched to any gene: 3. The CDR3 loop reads CASSPGTGGSYNEQFF. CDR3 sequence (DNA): TGCGCCAGCAGCCCGGGGACAGGGGGCTCCTACAATGAGCAGTTCTTC.

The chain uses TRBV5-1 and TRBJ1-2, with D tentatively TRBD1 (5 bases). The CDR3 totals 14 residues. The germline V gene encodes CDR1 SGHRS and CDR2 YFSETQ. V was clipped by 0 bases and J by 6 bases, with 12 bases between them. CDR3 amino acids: CASSLVPGDHGYTF. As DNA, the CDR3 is TGCGCCAGCAGCTTGGTTCCGGGGGACCATGGCTACACCTTC.

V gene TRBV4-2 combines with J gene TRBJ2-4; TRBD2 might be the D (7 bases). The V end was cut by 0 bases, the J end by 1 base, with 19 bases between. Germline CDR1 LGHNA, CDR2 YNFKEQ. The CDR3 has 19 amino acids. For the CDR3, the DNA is TGTGCCAGCAGCCAAGATCAAGTGGGGGGGCAGGCGGCCAAAAACATTCAGTACTTC. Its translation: CASSQDQVGGQAAKNIQYF.

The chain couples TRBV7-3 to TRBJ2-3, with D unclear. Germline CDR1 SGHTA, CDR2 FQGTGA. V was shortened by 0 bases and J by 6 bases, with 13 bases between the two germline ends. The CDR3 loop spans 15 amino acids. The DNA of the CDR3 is TGTGCCAGCAGCTTAACGTCAGAAATGTGGGATACGCAGTATTTT. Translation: CASSLTSEMWDTQYF.

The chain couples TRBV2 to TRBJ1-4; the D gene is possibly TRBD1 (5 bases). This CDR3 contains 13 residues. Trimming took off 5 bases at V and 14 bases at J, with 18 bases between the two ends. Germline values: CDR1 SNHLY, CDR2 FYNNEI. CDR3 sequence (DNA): TGTGCCAGCAGTTCTCTCCGGGACTTAAATCTGTTTTTT. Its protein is CASSSLRDLNLFF.

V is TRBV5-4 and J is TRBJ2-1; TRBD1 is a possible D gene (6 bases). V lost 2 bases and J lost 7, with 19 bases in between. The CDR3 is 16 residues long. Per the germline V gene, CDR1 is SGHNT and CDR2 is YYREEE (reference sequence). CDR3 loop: CASSLATGLAPNEQFF. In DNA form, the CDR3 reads TGTGCCAGCAGCTTAGCAACAGGGCTAGCCCCAAATGAGCAGTTCTTC. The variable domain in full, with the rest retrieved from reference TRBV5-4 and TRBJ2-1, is ETGVTQSPTHLIKTRGQQVTLRCSSQSGHNTVSWYQQALGQGPQFIFQYYREEENGRGNFPPRFSGLQFPNYSSELNVNALELDDSALYLCASSLATGLAPNEQFFGPGTRLTVL.

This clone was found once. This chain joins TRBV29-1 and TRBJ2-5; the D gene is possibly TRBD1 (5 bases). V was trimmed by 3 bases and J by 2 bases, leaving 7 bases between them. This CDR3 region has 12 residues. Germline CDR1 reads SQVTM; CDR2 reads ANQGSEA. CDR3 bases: TGCAGCGTTGAGGGGCAGCAAGAGACCCAGTACTTC. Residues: CSVEGQQETQYF.

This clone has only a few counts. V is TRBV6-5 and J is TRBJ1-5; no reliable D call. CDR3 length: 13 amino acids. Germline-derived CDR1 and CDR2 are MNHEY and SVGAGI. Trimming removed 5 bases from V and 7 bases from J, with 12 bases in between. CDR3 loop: CASSTGSTQPQHF. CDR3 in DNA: TGTGCCAGCAGTACCGGTAGTACCCAGCCCCAGCATTTT.

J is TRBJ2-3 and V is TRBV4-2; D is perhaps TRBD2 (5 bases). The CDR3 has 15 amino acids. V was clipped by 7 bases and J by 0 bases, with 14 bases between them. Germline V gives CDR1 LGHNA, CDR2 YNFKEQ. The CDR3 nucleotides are TGTGCCAGCATTAGACTACTTACAAGCACAGATACGCAGTATTTT. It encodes CASIRLLTSTDTQYF.

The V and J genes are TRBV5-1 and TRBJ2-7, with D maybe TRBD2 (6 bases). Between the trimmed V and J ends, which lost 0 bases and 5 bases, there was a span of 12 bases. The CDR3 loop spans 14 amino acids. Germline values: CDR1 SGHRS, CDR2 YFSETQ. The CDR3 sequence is CASSLETGDDEQYF. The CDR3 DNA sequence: TGCGCCAGCAGCTTGGAGACGGGGGACGACGAGCAGTACTTC.

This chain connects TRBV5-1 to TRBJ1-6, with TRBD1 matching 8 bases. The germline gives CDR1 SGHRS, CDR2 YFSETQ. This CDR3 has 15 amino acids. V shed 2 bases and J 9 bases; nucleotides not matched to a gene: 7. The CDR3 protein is CASSFFGQGGSPLHF. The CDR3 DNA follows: TGCGCCAGCAGCTTTTTCGGACAGGGTGGTTCACCCCTCCACTTT.